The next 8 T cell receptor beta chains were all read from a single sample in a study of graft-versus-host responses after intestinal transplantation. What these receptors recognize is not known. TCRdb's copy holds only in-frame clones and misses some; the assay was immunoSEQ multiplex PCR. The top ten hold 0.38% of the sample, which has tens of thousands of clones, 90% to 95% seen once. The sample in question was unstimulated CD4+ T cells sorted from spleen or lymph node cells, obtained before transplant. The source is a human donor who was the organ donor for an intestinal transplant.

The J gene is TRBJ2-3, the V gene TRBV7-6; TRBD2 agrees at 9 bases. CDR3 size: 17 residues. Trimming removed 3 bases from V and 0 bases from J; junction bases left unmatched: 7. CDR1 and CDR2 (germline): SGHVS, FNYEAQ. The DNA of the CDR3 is TGTGCCAGCAGCTTCCCACTTAGCGGGGGTAGCACAGATACGCAGTATTTT. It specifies CASSFPLSGGSTDTQYF.

The CDR3, as DNA: TGTGCCAGCAGTAAGGAGTGGGCTAATTCACCCCTCCACTTT. Residues: CASSKEWANSPLHF. V is TRBV27 and J is TRBJ1-6; D gene uncertain. CDR3 length equals 14 residues. Trimming pared 5 bases from V and 6 bases from J, leaving 11 bases between. Germline V gene data show CDR1 as MNHEY and CDR2 as SMNVEV (reference sequence).

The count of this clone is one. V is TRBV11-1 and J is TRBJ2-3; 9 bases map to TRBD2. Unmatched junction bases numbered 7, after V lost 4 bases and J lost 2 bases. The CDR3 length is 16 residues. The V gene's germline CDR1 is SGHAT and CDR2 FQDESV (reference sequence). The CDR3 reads CASSWIRTSVTDTQYF. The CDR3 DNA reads TGTGCCAGCAGCTGGATTAGGACTAGCGTCACAGATACGCAGTATTTT.

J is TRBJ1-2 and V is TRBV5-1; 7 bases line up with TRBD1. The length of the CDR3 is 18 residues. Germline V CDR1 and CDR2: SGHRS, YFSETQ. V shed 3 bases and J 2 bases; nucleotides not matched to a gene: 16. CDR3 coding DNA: TGCGCCAGCAGCTCACCTTTTTCTTCTGGGACAGACAACTATGGCTACACCTTC. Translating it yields CASSSPFSSGTDNYGYTF. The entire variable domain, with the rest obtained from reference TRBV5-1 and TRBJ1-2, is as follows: KAGVTQTPRYLIKTRGQQVTLSCSPISGHRSVSWYQQTPGQGLQFLFEYFSETQRNKGNFPGRFSGRQFSNSRSEMNVSTLELGDSALYLCASSSPFSSGTDNYGYTFGSGTRLTVV.

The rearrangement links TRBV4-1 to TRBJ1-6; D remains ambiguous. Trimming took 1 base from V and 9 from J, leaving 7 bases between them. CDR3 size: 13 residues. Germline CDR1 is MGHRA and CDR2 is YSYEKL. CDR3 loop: CASSQVVSSPLHF. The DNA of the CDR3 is TGCGCCAGCAGCCAAGTAGTTTCTTCACCCCTCCACTTT.

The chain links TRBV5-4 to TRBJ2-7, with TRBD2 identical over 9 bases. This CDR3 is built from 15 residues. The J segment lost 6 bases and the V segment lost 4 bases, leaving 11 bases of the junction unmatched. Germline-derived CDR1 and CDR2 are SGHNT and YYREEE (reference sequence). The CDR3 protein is CASSTMARGGSEQYF. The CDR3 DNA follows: TGTGCCAGCAGCACAATGGCGCGGGGGGGCTCCGAGCAGTACTTC.

CDR3 loop: CASSPLGQGSSGANVLTF. The DNA of the CDR3 is TGTGCCAGCAGTCCCCTTGGGCAGGGAAGCTCTGGGGCCAACGTCCTGACTTTC. This rearrangement joins TRBV25-1 to TRBJ2-6, with D perhaps matching TRBD1 (5 bases). With 5 bases removed from V and 0 bases from J, the gap between germline ends came to 17 bases. Germline loops: CDR1 MGHDK, CDR2 SYGVNS. The CDR3 covers 18 residues.

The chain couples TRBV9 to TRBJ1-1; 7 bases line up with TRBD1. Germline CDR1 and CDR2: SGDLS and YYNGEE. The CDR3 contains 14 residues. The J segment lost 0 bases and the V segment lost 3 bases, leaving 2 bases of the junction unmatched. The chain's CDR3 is CASSAQGLNTEAFF. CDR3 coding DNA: TGTGCCAGCAGCGCACAGGGGTTGAACACTGAAGCTTTCTTT.